These 15 T cell receptor beta chains came from one sample sequenced in a study of CD8 T cells in Susac syndrome. Random hexamers were used to reverse transcribe the RNA input (0.5 to 1 ug). TCRdb re-called the immunoSEQ multiplex PCR reads with MiXCR, one entry per CDR3 protein. The sample holds 65,000 to 95,000 distinct CDR3 sequences, roughly 94% seen once. Sample: CD8+ T cells from PBMCs. These receptors were obtained from a human donor with Susac syndrome.

The genes are TRBV12-3 or TRBV12-4 and TRBJ2-5, with a possible D match to TRBD1 (6 bases). V was clipped by 6 bases and J by 2 bases, with 13 bases between them. This CDR3 has 14 residues. Here the CDR3 DNA reads TGTGCCAGCAGCACAGATCAGGGGCAAGAGACCCAGTACTTC. Its translation: CASSTDQGQETQYF.

The chain employs TRBV30 and TRBJ1-1, with D perhaps matching TRBD1 (5 bases). Germline-derived CDR1 and CDR2 are GTSNPN and SVGIG (reference sequence). The length of the CDR3 is 14 residues. Trimming pared 7 bases from V and 2 bases from J, leaving 17 bases between. In DNA form, the CDR3 reads TGTGCCTCAGCGGGTGGGGCAGACAACACTGAAGCTTTCTTT. Translated, it gives CASAGGADNTEAFF.

This chain uses TRBV11-2 with TRBJ2-7; no reliable D call. This CDR3 contains 13 residues. Per the germline V gene, CDR1 is SGHAT and CDR2 is FQNNGV. V lost 6 bases and J lost 1, with 10 bases in between. The CDR3 is CASSLQVSYEQYF. In DNA, the CDR3 is TGTGCCAGCAGTTTGCAGGTTTCCTACGAGCAGTACTTC. Full variable domain (outside the CDR3, taken from reference TRBV11-2 and TRBJ2-7): EAGVAQSPRYKIIEKRQSVAFWCNPISGHATLYWYQQILGQGPKLLIQFQNNGVVDDSQLPKDRFSAERLKGVDSTLKIQPAKLEDSAVYLCASSLQVSYEQYFGPGTRLTVT.

The chain carries TRBV14 and TRBJ2-7; possibly TRBD1 or TRBD2 for D (5 bases each). The germline V gene encodes CDR1 SGHDN and CDR2 FVKESK. Trimming left V 3 bases short and J 3 bases short, with 9 bases between. The CDR3 runs to 13 residues. This CDR3 reads CASSHRGRYEQYF. CDR3 DNA: TGTGCCAGCAGCCATCGGGGACGCTACGAGCAGTACTTC.

This chain uses TRBV11-2 with TRBJ2-1, with TRBD2 as a possible D gene (6 bases). The V end was cut by 2 bases, the J end by 3 bases, with 11 bases between. The germline V gene encodes CDR1 SGHAT and CDR2 FQNNGV. The CDR3 spans 15 residues. Written as DNA, the CDR3 is TGTGCCAGCAGCTTAACACTAGCCCTCTACAATGAGCAGTTCTTC. Translation gives CASSLTLALYNEQFF.

This chain links TRBV19 with TRBJ2-7; 9 positions match TRBD2. The V and J ends lost 4 bases and 3 bases, in that order; junction bases with no gene match: 7. The CDR3 runs to 15 residues. CDR1 and CDR2 from the germline V gene are LNHDA and SQIVND (reference sequence). The DNA for the CDR3 is TGTGCCAGTAGTAGGTCTAGCGGGGAGAGCTACGAGCAGTACTTC. The encoded protein is CASSRSSGESYEQYF.

This sequence joins TRBV9 and TRBJ2-3, with D tentatively TRBD1 (5 bases). Trimming left V 5 bases short and J 1 base short, with 8 bases between. The CDR3 consists of 13 residues. Looked up from germline, CDR1 is SGDLS and CDR2 is YYNGEE. The CDR3 protein is CASRGLGTDTQYF. As DNA, the CDR3 is TGTGCCAGCAGGGGGCTCGGCACAGATACGCAGTATTTT.

V and J are TRBV5-1 and TRBJ2-7, with TRBD1 identical over 8 bases. The germline CDR1 and CDR2 sequences are SGHRS and YFSETQ. V shed 4 bases, J shed 7 bases, and the junction held 7 bases outside the gene matches. The CDR3 has 13 amino acids. This CDR3 is CASSEETGEEQYF. Written as DNA, the CDR3 is TGCGCCAGCAGCGAGGAGACAGGGGAAGAGCAGTACTTC.

The V and J genes are TRBV28 and TRBJ2-7; weak D call: TRBD1 (6 bases). V lost 7 bases, J lost 1 base, and 14 bases lay in between. Germline lookup yields CDR1 MDHEN and CDR2 SYDVKM. This CDR3 region has 14 residues. The CDR3 DNA follows: TGTGCCAGCAACCGCCCCAGGGGTTCCTACGAGCAGTACTTC. This encodes CASNRPRGSYEQYF.

The rearrangement joins TRBV5-1 to TRBJ1-4; D is ambiguous. V was shortened by 0 bases and J by 6 bases, with 9 bases between the two germline ends. The germline CDR1 and CDR2 sequences are SGHRS and YFSETQ. The CDR3 runs 14 residues. In DNA, the CDR3 is TGCGCCAGCAGCTTGGGAGGGAATGATGAAAAACTGTTTTTT. This translates into CASSLGGNDEKLFF.

This chain joins TRBV3-1 and TRBJ2-3; D might be TRBD2 (5 bases). The length of the CDR3 is 17 residues. V dropped 0 bases and J dropped 0 bases, with 13 bases sitting between them. Germline loops: CDR1 LGHDT, CDR2 YNNKEL (reference sequence). DNA for the CDR3: TGTGCCAGCAGCCAAGACGTGGGGAGCACTAGCACAGATACGCAGTATTTT. As protein: CASSQDVGSTSTDTQYF.

The chain's CDR3 is CASSLVGNYEQYF. The CDR3 DNA is TGTGCCAGCAGCTTAGTAGGGAACTACGAGCAGTACTTC. V usage is TRBV13 and J usage is TRBJ2-7; D remains ambiguous. The germline V gene has CDR1 PRHDT and CDR2 FYEKMQ (reference sequence). CDR3 size: 13 residues. V was pared by 1 base and J by 3 bases, with 7 bases between.

The V gene is TRBV7-9, the J gene TRBJ2-3, with a weak D call TRBD2 (6 bases). The CDR3 loop spans 15 amino acids. Trimming stripped 5 bases from V and 2 bases from J, with 14 bases between. Per the germline V gene, CDR1 is SEHNR and CDR2 is FQNEAQ (reference sequence). This chain's CDR3 is CASSPLGGTTDTQYF. The CDR3 DNA reads as TGTGCCAGCAGCCCCCTTGGGGGGACCACAGATACGCAGTATTTT.

The chain carries TRBV2 and TRBJ2-1, with TRBD2 matching 9 bases. CDR1 SNHLY and CDR2 FYNNEI come from the germline V gene. J lost 1 base, V lost 4 bases, and 2 bases had no gene match. This CDR3 spans 15 amino acids. The CDR3 protein is CASSGGLASYNEQFF. The CDR3, as DNA: TGTGCCAGCAGTGGGGGACTAGCTTCCTACAATGAGCAGTTCTTC.

In this sample, this clonotype turned up a few times. The chain has TRBV29-1 and TRBJ2-7; D might be TRBD1 or TRBD2, each matching 5 bases. CDR3 length equals 14 residues. V was clipped by 4 bases and J by 2 bases, with 15 bases between them. Germline V gene sequence: CDR1 SQVTM, CDR2 ANQGSEA. The CDR3 bases are TGCAGCGTTGCCGCCGGGACGTCTCCCTACGAGCAGTACTTC. It yields the protein CSVAAGTSPYEQYF.